These 5 T cell receptor beta chains came from one sample sequenced in a study of a mutant IDH1 vaccine in newly diagnosed glioma. This table comes from immunoSEQ multiplex PCR, and its TCRdb copy is limited to in-frame clones, with some not included. The sample carries about 82,000 clones, about 82% recorded once. Time point noted: week 23, last vaccination. In every dose of vaccine, 300 ug of mutant IDH1 20-mer peptide was given alongside topical imiquimod. Antigens of these TCRs are unknown. Sequenced material: PBMCs, taken from a glioma patient whose treatment included an IDH1 peptide vaccine. All receptors derive from a man aged 30 to 39 with glioma. Some clones in this sample may be carry-over from other donors' samples.

The chain links TRBV5-1 to TRBJ2-1; the match to TRBD2 covers 12 bases. The CDR3 runs 15 residues. Germline V gene sequence: CDR1 SGHRS, CDR2 YFSETQ. Trimming took 4 bases from V and 8 from J; bases not matched to a gene: 7. The CDR3 region has the DNA TGCGCCAGCAGCCTAAGGACTAGCGGGGTATATGAGCAGTTCTTC. Translating gives CASSLRTSGVYEQFF.

This chain joins TRBV7-8 and TRBJ2-1; 10 bases are shared with TRBD2. The ends lost 5 bases at V and 5 bases at J; junction bases unmatched: 6. The length of the CDR3 is 15 residues. Looked up from germline, CDR1 is SGHVS and CDR2 is FQNEAQ. CDR3 protein: CASSRTSGSDNEQFF. CDR3 DNA sequence: TGTGCCAGCAGCCGGACTAGCGGAAGTGACAATGAGCAGTTCTTC.

The chain carries TRBV30 and TRBJ2-5; D uncertain. The J call may be faulty, since TRBJ2-7 better matches the DNA end. Germline CDR1 reads GTSNPN; CDR2 reads SVGIG (reference sequence). The CDR3 is 15 amino acids. The CDR3 DNA is TGTGCCTGGAGTGTACCCGTTGTAGCCCCCCACGAGCAGTACTTC. Its translation: CAWSVPVVAPHEQYF.

This clone was recorded a few times. J is TRBJ1-1 and V is TRBV25-1, with 9 bases matching TRBD1. After removal of 4 bases from V and 3 bases from J, the junction contained 3 bases not matched to a gene. The germline V gene has CDR1 MGHDK and CDR2 SYGVNS. The CDR3 extends over 14 amino acids. The CDR3: CASSGDRADTEAFF. The CDR3 DNA reads TGTGCCAGCAGTGGGGACAGGGCGGACACTGAAGCTTTCTTT. The full variable domain, rest sourced from reference TRBV25-1 and TRBJ1-1, is EADIYQTPRYLVIGTGKKITLECSQTMGHDKMYWYQQDPGMELHLIHYSYGVNSTEKGDLSSESTVSRIRTEHFPLTLESARPSHTSQYLCASSGDRADTEAFFGQGTRLTVV.

This chain joins TRBV4-3 and TRBJ2-5, with TRBD1 matching over 7 bases. This CDR3 spans 13 amino acids. The V gene end was trimmed by 3 bases and the J gene end by 3 bases; junction bases not matched to a gene: 1. CDR1 and CDR2 (germline): LGHNA, YSLEER. The CDR3 loop is CASSHTGEETQYF. CDR3 coding DNA: TGCGCCAGCAGCCATACAGGGGAAGAGACCCAGTACTTC.